The present entry profiles one T cell receptor beta chain with its context. This sample stems from a study of blood T cell repertoires in COVID-19. Study summary: The samples span acute and convalescent COVID-19 from the United States, Italy and Spain. PBMCs, B-cell-depleted T cells, or T cells were the source of the cDNA or gDNA that made up the material.

Some clones are missing from TCRdb's copy, which holds only in-frame ones; the method was immunoSEQ multiplex PCR. The data contain 250,000 to 400,000 clones, 88% of them singletons. The CDR3 is 15 amino acids. The V and J ends lost 1 base and 8 bases, in that order; junction bases with no gene match: 5. Germline CDR1 reads MGHRA; CDR2 reads YSYEKL. This rearrangement joins TRBV4-1 to TRBJ1-6, with 7 bases that match TRBD1. The sample was peripheral blood. This receptor was obtained from a woman aged 25 to 39 with COVID-19, enrolled during active disease. The CDR3 protein is CASSQGQGWDSPLHF. The CDR3 nucleotides are TGCGCCAGCAGCCAAGGACAGGGATGGGATTCACCCCTCCACTTT.